Sequencing of this T cell receptor (beta chain) was carried out in a study of shared clonotypes between healthy human individuals. Background on the study: CD4 naive and CD4 memory each took three plates per donor, while CD8 naive took two and CD8 memory one.

The method was immunoSEQ multiplex PCR; TCRdb's version includes in-frame clones alone and lacks a portion of them. Counted here are fewer than 2.5 million clones, roughly 93% occurring once; the ten biggest clones make up around 0.4%. Germline V lookup: CDR1 SQVTM, CDR2 ANQGSEA. The CDR3 is 13 residues long. The clonotype comes from a young man in good health. Some clones in this sample may be carry-over from other donors' samples. The chain combines TRBV29-1 with TRBJ2-5, with 10 positions matching TRBD2. The DNA end is a closer match to TRBJ2-7, so the J assignment may be wrong. Sequencing was carried out using naive CD4+ T cells from PBMCs. Noted subset: CD45RA+ positively selected. The CDR3 nucleotides are TGCAGCGTTAGCGGGAGGGCCGTAAACGAGCAGTACTTC. Protein sequence: CSVSGRAVNEQYF.